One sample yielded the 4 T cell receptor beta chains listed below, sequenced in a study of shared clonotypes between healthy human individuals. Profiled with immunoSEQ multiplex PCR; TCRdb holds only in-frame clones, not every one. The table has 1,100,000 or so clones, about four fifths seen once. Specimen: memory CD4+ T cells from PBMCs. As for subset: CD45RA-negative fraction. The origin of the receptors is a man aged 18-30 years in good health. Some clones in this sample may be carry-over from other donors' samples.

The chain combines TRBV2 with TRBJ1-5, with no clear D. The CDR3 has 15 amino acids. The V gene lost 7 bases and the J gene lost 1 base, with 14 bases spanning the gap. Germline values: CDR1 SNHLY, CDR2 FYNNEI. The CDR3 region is CASTIRLGSNQPQHF. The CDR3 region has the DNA TGTGCCAGCACCATAAGGTTGGGGAGCAATCAGCCCCAGCATTTT.

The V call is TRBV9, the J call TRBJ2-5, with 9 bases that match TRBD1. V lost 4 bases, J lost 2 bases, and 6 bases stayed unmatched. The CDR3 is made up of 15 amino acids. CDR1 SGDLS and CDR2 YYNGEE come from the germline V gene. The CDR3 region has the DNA TGTGCCAGCAGCCCCGGGACAGGGCCACAAGAGACCCAGTACTTC. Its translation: CASSPGTGPQETQYF.

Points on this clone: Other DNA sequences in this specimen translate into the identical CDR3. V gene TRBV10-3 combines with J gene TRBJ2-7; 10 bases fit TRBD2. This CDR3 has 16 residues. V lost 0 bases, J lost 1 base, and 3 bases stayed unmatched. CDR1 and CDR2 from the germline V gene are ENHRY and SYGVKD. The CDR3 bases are TGTGCCATCAGTGAGTCGAGGACTAGCGGATCCTACGAGCAGTACTTC. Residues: CAISESRTSGSYEQYF.

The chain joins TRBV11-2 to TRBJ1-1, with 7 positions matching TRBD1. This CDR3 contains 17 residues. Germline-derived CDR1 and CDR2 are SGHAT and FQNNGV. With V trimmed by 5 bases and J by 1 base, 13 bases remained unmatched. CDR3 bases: TGTGCCAGCAGCCCAATGGACAGAGAGGGGGCGAACACTGAAGCTTTCTTT. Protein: CASSPMDREGANTEAFF.